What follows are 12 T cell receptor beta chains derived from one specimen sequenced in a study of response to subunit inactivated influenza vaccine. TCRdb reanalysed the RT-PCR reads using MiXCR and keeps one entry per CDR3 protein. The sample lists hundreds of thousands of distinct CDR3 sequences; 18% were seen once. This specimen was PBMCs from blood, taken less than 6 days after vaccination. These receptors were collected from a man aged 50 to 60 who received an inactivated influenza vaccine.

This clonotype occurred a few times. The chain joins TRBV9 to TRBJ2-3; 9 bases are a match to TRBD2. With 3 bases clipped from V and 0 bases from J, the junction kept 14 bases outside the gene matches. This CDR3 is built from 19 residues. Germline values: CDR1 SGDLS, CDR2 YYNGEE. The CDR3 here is CASSGPLAGRPYSTDTQYF. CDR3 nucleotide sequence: TGTGCCAGCAGCGGACCCCTAGCGGGGAGGCCCTATAGCACAGATACGCAGTATTTT.

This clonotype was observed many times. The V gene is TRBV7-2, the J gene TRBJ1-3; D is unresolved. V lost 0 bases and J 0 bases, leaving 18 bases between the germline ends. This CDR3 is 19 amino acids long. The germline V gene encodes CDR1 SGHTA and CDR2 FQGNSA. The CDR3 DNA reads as TGTGCCAGCAGCTTAGCGGCGACAAGCTCCGTTAGCTCTGGAAACACCATATATTTT. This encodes CASSLAATSSVSSGNTIYF.

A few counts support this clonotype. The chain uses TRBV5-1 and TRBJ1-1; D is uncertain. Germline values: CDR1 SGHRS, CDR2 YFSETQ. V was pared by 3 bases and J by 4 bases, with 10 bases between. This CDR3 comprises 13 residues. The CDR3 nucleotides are TGCGCCAGCAGCTGGCGGCTGGGCACTGAAGCTTTCTTT. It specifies CASSWRLGTEAFF.

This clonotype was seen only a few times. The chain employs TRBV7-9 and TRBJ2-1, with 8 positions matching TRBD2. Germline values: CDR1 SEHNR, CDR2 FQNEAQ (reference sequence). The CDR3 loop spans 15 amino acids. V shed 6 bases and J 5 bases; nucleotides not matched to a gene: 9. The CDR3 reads CASSSRGGLDNEQFF. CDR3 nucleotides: TGTGCCAGCAGTTCTCGGGGGGGCCTAGACAATGAGCAGTTCTTC.

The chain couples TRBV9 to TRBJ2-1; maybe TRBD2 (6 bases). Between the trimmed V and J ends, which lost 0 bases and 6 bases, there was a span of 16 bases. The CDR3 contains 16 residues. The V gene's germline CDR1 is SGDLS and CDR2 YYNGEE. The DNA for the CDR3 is TGTGCCAGCAGCGTAGCCGGCCTGACTAGTACCAATGAGCAGTTCTTC. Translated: CASSVAGLTSTNEQFF.

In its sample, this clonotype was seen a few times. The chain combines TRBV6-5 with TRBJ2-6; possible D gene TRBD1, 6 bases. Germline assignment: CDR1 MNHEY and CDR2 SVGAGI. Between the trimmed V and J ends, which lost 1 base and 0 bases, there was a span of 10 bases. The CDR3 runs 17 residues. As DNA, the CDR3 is TGTGCCAGCAGTTACTTGACAGGAGACTCTGGGGCCAACGTCCTGACTTTC. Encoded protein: CASSYLTGDSGANVLTF.

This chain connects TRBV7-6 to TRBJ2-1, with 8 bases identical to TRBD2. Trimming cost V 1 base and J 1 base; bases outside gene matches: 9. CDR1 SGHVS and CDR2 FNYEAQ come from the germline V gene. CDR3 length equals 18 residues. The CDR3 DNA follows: TGTGCCAGCAGCTTAGGCGTAGCGGGAAGCCTATCCTACAATGAGCAGTTCTTC. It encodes CASSLGVAGSLSYNEQFF.

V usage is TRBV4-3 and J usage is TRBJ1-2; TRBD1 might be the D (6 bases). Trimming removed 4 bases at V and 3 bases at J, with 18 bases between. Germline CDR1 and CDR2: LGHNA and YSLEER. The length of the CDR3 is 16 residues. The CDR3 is CASSPYSDRTHYGYTF. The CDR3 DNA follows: TGCGCCAGCAGCCCCTACTCCGACAGGACGCACTATGGCTACACCTTC.

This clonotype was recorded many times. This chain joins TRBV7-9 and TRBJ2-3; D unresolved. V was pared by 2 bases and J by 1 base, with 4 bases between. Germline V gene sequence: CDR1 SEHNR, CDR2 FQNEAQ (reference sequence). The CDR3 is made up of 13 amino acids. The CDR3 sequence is CASSLQRTDTQYF. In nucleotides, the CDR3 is TGTGCCAGCAGCTTACAGCGCACAGATACGCAGTATTTT.

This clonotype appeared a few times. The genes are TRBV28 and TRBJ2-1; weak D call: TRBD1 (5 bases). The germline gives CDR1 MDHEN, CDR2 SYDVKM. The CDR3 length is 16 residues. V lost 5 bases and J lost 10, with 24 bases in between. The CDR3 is CASSLTVWTPSAEQFF. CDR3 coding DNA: TGTGCCAGCAGTCTAACGGTGTGGACACCCTCTGCGGAGCAGTTCTTC.

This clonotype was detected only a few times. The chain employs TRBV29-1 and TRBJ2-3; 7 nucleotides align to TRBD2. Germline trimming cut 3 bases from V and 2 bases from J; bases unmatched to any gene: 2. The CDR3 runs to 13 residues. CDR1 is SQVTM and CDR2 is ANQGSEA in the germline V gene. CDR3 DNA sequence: TGCAGCGTTGATCTAGCGGTCACAGATACGCAGTATTTT. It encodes CSVDLAVTDTQYF.

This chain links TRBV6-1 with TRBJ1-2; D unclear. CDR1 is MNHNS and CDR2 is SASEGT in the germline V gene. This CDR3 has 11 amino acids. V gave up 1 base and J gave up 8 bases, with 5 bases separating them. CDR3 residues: CASSEEPGYTF. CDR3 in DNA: TGTGCCAGCAGTGAAGAGCCGGGCTACACCTTC.